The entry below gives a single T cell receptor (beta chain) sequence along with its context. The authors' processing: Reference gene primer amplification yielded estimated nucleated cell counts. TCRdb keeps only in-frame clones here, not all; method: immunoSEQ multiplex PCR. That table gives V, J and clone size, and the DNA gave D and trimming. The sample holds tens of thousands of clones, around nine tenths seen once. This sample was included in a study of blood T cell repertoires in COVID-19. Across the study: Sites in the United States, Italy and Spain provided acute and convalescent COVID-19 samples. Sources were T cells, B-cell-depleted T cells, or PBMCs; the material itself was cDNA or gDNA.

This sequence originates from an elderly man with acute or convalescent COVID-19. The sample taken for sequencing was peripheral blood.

This CDR3 reads CSASETGDEQYF. The CDR3 region has the DNA TGCAGTGCTAGTGAGACCGGGGACGAGCAGTACTTC. V and J are TRBV20-1 and TRBJ2-7; D perhaps matches TRBD2 (5 bases). This CDR3 is built from 12 residues. Germline V CDR1 and CDR2: DFQATT, SNEGSKA (reference sequence). Trimming cost V 3 bases and J 5 bases, with 11 bases left between them.